This section outlines one TCR beta chain sequence together with its context. Germline CDR1 is SGHRS and CDR2 is YFSETQ. The CDR3 loop spans 15 amino acids. The V gene lost 2 bases and the J gene lost 6 bases, with 15 bases spanning the gap. This entry belongs to a study of OX40 agonist ivuxolimab in advanced cancers. Across the whole study: Dose-escalation patients' cancers were hepatocellular carcinoma, melanoma, renal cell or head and neck cancer.

Here immunoSEQ multiplex PCR was the method, and the copy in TCRdb shows in-frame clones only, minus some. The data contain around 70,000 clones, about four fifths of them singletons. The source of this sequence is an adult with an advanced solid tumor such as melanoma, head and neck, liver or kidney cancer. The sample in question was CD4+ or CD8+ T cells sorted from blood, obtained in a trial of the OX40 agonist ivuxolimab. The chain is built from TRBV5-1 and TRBJ2-1, with D hard to call. In DNA, the CDR3 is TGCGCCAGCAGCTTAGGAGATATTACTTCCAATGAGCAGTTCTTC. This translates into CASSLGDITSNEQFF.